One sample yielded the 15 T cell receptor beta chains listed below, sequenced in a study of T cells in Graves' hyperthyroidism and ophthalmopathy. The investigators amplified TCR beta CDR3 regions from RNA transcripts. HTBI primers drove first-round RT-PCR of the TCR CDR3. TCRdb re-derived calls from the multiplex PCR reads in MiXCR, one entry per CDR3 protein. The sample lists some 800,000 distinct CDR3 sequences; 38% were seen once. Sequencing input: blood. The receptors shown here come from a man aged 18 to 29 with Graves' hyperthyroidism.

The J gene is TRBJ1-1, the V gene TRBV4-3, with D hard to call. From germline, CDR1 is LGHNA and CDR2 YSLEER. This CDR3 region has 15 residues. Trimming removed 1 base at V and 3 bases at J, with 12 bases between. For the CDR3, the DNA is TGCGCCAGCAGCCAAGTCCCCGAATGGGACACTGAAGCTTTCTTT. It codes for CASSQVPEWDTEAFF.

The CDR3 DNA follows: TGCAGTTCTCACGGACGGGGCGATCAGCCCCAGCATTTT. Amino acid sequence: CSSHGRGDQPQHF. The chain employs TRBV29-1 and TRBJ1-5, with a possible D match to TRBD1 (5 bases). The CDR3 is 13 amino acids. Germline lookup yields CDR1 SQVTM and CDR2 ANQGSEA. Looking up the rest from reference TRBV29-1 and TRBJ1-5 gives the full variable domain: SAVISQKPSRDICQRGTSLTIQCQVDSQVTMMFWYRQQPGQSLTLIATANQGSEATYESGFVIDKFPISRPNLTFSTLTVSNMSPEDSSIYLCSSHGRGDQPQHFGDGTRLSIL.

The genes are TRBV7-2 and TRBJ1-3, with D hard to call. Trimming removed 6 bases from V and 3 bases from J, with 15 bases in between. CDR1 SGHTA and CDR2 FQGNSA come from the germline V gene. This CDR3 comprises 15 residues. CDR3 loop: CASRRLAGYGNTIYF. CDR3 nucleotide sequence: TGTGCCAGCAGGCGTCTAGCGGGATATGGAAACACCATATATTTT.

The V and J genes are TRBV2 and TRBJ1-2; 9 bases map to TRBD1. The V gene end was trimmed by 5 bases and the J gene end by 2 bases; junction bases not matched to a gene: 9. CDR3 length: 16 residues. Germline CDR1 is SNHLY and CDR2 is FYNNEI. The CDR3 here is CASSRTTGTGNYGYTF. CDR3 in DNA: TGTGCCAGCAGTAGAACAACCGGGACAGGGAACTATGGCTACACCTTC.

The chain links TRBV11-1 to TRBJ2-2; weak D call: TRBD2 (6 bases). Trimming cost V 11 bases and J 0 bases, with 16 bases left between them. This CDR3 region has 15 residues. Germline V lookup: CDR1 SGHAT, CDR2 FQDESV (reference sequence). CDR3 loop: CASDHSGTNTGELFF. CDR3 coding DNA: TGTGCCTCCGACCATAGCGGAACGAACACCGGGGAGCTGTTTTTT.

At least ten counts were recorded for this clonotype. The V and J genes are TRBV12-3 or TRBV12-4 and TRBJ1-6, with D unclear. The ends were cut back, 6 bases at V and 7 bases at J, with 13 bases in the middle. This CDR3 has 14 amino acids. CDR3 sequence reads: CASSPVGLNSPLHF. DNA for the CDR3: TGTGCCAGCAGCCCTGTCGGTCTCAATTCACCCCTCCACTTT.

The chain links TRBV6-2 or TRBV6-3 to TRBJ2-5, with TRBD2 matching 9 bases. Looked up from germline, CDR1 is MNHEY and CDR2 is SVGEGT. CDR3 length equals 15 residues. Trimming cost V 7 bases and J 2 bases; bases outside gene matches: 8. CDR3 sequence reads: CASTISLAGQETQYF. The CDR3 region has the DNA TGTGCCAGCACCATATCCCTAGCGGGGCAAGAGACCCAGTACTTC.

This chain uses TRBV7-9 with TRBJ2-5; the D call may be TRBD1 or TRBD2 (5 bases each). The germline CDR1 and CDR2 sequences are SEHNR and FQNEAQ (reference sequence). The CDR3 covers 14 residues. V lost 5 bases to trimming and J lost 4 bases, with 14 bases between them. CDR3 protein: CASSLEGTRETQYF. The CDR3 coding sequence is TGTGCCAGCAGCCTAGAGGGGACCAGAGAGACCCAGTACTTC.

V is TRBV20-1 and J is TRBJ2-3, with a possible D match to TRBD1 (5 bases). Germline V gives CDR1 DFQATT, CDR2 SNEGSKA (reference sequence). The CDR3 length is 13 residues. V lost 3 bases, J lost 4 bases, and 11 bases lay in between. Here the CDR3 reads CSASVTGSDTQYF. CDR3 nucleotides: TGCAGTGCTAGTGTAACAGGTTCAGATACGCAGTATTTT.

The rearrangement uses TRBV10-3 and TRBJ1-5; unclear D gene. The length of the CDR3 is 15 residues. Germline lookup yields CDR1 ENHRY and CDR2 SYGVKD. Trimming took off 6 bases at V and 6 bases at J, with 18 bases between the two ends. The CDR3 nucleotides read TGTGCCATCAGCCAAACGATGGGGTACGGTCAGCCCCAGCATTTT. Translating gives CAISQTMGYGQPQHF.

This chain joins TRBV19 and TRBJ2-2; D gene uncertain. V was trimmed by 3 bases and J by 3 bases, leaving 8 bases between them. Germline V CDR1 and CDR2: LNHDA, SQIVND (reference sequence). This CDR3 spans 14 amino acids. The CDR3 DNA follows: TGTGCCAGTAGTATTAGTGGGTACACCGGGGAGCTGTTTTTT. This gives the protein CASSISGYTGELFF.

Comments on this clonotype: Its ends do not fully match the called genes, so a read error is possible. This chain links TRBV6-4 with TRBJ1-6; D is uncertain. The CDR3 has 14 residues. Germline loops: CDR1 MRHNA, CDR2 SNTAGT. The CDR3 reads CARSDSFGSSPLHF. CDR3 coding DNA: TGTGCCAGGAGTGACTCATTCGGGAGTTCACCCCTCCACTTT.

Remarks on this clonotype: Possible read error: a much larger clone is one base away. The CDR3 reads CASSDGRGDYGYIF. The CDR3 nucleotides are TGTGCCAGCAGTGACGGCAGGGGTGACTATGGCTACATCTTC. V gene TRBV2 combines with J gene TRBJ1-2; the D gene is possibly TRBD1 (6 bases). Germline V CDR1 and CDR2: SNHLY, FYNNEI. The CDR3 covers 14 residues. The variable domain in full, completed from reference TRBV2 and TRBJ1-2, reads EPEVTQTPSHQVTQMGQEVILRCVPISNHLYFYWYRQILGQKVEFLVSFYNNEISEKSEIFDDQFSVERPDGSNFTLKIRSTKLEDSAMYFCASSDGRGDYGYIFGSGTRLTVV.

This clonotype came up a few times. This rearrangement joins TRBV2 to TRBJ2-5, with 10 bases matching TRBD1. The CDR3 sequence is 15 residues long. V lost 6 bases and J lost 0; bases outside the gene matches: 4. CDR1 SNHLY and CDR2 FYNNEI come from the germline V gene. CDR3 sequence (DNA): TGTGCCAGCAGGGGGACAGGGGCGTACCAAGAGACCCAGTACTTC. Encoded protein: CASRGTGAYQETQYF.

This clonotype was seen ten or more times. The chain links TRBV20-1 to TRBJ1-1; 7 positions match TRBD1. CDR3 length: 14 amino acids. Trimming took 3 bases from V and 2 from J; bases not matched to a gene: 6. CDR1 and CDR2 from the germline V gene are DFQATT and SNEGSKA (reference sequence). CDR3 DNA sequence: TGCAGTGCTAGGGAAGGGACAGTCAACACTGAAGCTTTCTTT. It translates to CSAREGTVNTEAFF.